Shown below are 15 T cell receptor beta chains from a single sample sequenced in a study of T-cell reconstitution after alpha-beta-depleted transplantation in children. Unique molecular identifiers were incorporated during preparation of the TCRbeta library. Each CDR3 protein gets one entry after TCRdb re-called the PCR reads with MiXCR. This sample has 640,000 or so distinct CDR3 sequences, with roughly 15% found just once. The sample consisted of PBMCs from the stem cell graft donor, taken from the stem cell graft. The receptors come from a human donor who donated a stem cell graft to a child with acute myeloid leukemia.

As regards this clonotype: One base away lies a much larger clone, so this may be a sequencing read error. CDR3 in amino acids: CASALLVTFYEQYF. The CDR3 DNA reads TGTGCCAGCGCTCTCCTTGTGACATTCTACGAGCAGTACTTC. This chain connects TRBV6-1 to TRBJ2-7; D unresolved. The V end lost 8 bases, the J end lost 3 bases, and 17 bases lay between the germline ends. Looked up from germline, CDR1 is MNHNS and CDR2 is SASEGT. The CDR3 sequence is 14 residues long.

The chain links TRBV5-1 to TRBJ2-3; maybe TRBD1 (5 bases). Germline values: CDR1 SGHRS, CDR2 YFSETQ. This CDR3 is built from 13 residues. V dropped 2 bases and J dropped 4 bases, with 8 bases sitting between them. The CDR3 region has the DNA TGCGCCAGCAGCTTTTGGGGCCCAGATACGCAGTATTTT. Its protein product is CASSFWGPDTQYF. The full variable domain, rest sourced from reference TRBV5-1 and TRBJ2-3, is KAGVTQTPRYLIKTRGQQVTLSCSPISGHRSVSWYQQTPGQGLQFLFEYFSETQRNKGNFPGRFSGRQFSNSRSEMNVSTLELGDSALYLCASSFWGPDTQYFGPGTRLTVL.

This clonotype has ten or more counts. The V gene is TRBV9, the J gene TRBJ1-1, with no clear D. V was shortened by 0 bases and J by 8 bases, with 8 bases between the two germline ends. CDR3 length: 12 amino acids. Germline V CDR1 and CDR2: SGDLS, YYNGEE. CDR3 protein: CASSVDNAEAFF. CDR3 sequence (DNA): TGTGCCAGCAGCGTAGATAACGCAGAAGCTTTCTTT.

This chain joins TRBV5-6 and TRBJ2-2; D is possibly TRBD1 (5 bases). The germline V and J ends were trimmed by 4 bases and 5 bases, with 15 bases remaining between them. The germline gives CDR1 SGHDT, CDR2 YYEEEE. This CDR3 is built from 15 residues. The CDR3 loop reads CASSPYWGDTGELFF. As DNA, the CDR3 is TGTGCCAGCAGCCCCTACTGGGGCGATACCGGGGAGCTGTTTTTT.

The V call is TRBV11-2, the J call TRBJ1-5, with 7 nucleotides matching TRBD1. The CDR3 sequence is 14 residues long. V lost 4 bases, J lost 3 bases, and 3 bases stayed unmatched. The germline V gene encodes CDR1 SGHAT and CDR2 FQNNGV. The CDR3 loop reads CASSYRGTNQPQHF. The DNA for the CDR3 is TGTGCCAGCAGCTACAGGGGAACCAATCAGCCCCAGCATTTT.

This clonotype was seen more than once but under ten times. The rearrangement links TRBV12-3 or TRBV12-4 to TRBJ2-7, with a tentative D call TRBD2 (5 bases). The CDR3 covers 13 residues. V dropped 4 bases and J dropped 2 bases, with 9 bases sitting between them. In DNA form, the CDR3 reads TGTGCCAGCAGTTCCGGGGTAACCTACGAGCAGTACGTC. Its translation is CASSSGVTYEQYV.

The gene calls are TRBV10-3 and TRBJ1-2; no definite D call. The V end was cut by 4 bases, the J end by 5 bases, with 8 bases between. The CDR3 consists of 12 residues. Germline assignment: CDR1 ENHRY and CDR2 SYGVKD. CDR3 in amino acids: CAISGQMYGYTF. CDR3 DNA: TGTGCCATCAGTGGCCAAATGTATGGCTACACCTTC.

This clonotype was picked up many times. The chain employs TRBV20-1 and TRBJ1-6, with D possibly matching TRBD1 (5 bases). The CDR3 length is 16 residues. Per the germline V gene, CDR1 is DFQATT and CDR2 is SNEGSKA (reference sequence). Trimming cost V 0 bases and J 10 bases, with 19 bases left between them. CDR3 bases: TGCAGTGCTAGAGATGGAGATCAGGGTGATGGATCACCCCTCCACTTT. Translating gives CSARDGDQGDGSPLHF.

The chain employs TRBV24-1 and TRBJ2-1; D is ambiguous. Germline CDR1 and CDR2: KGHDR and SFDVKD. Trimming pared 3 bases from V and 0 bases from J, leaving 11 bases between. CDR3 size: 16 residues. The CDR3, as DNA: TGTGCCACCAGTGATATCACAGAGAACTCCTACAATGAGCAGTTCTTC. As protein: CATSDITENSYNEQFF.

This clonotype was observed many times. The V and J genes are TRBV20-1 and TRBJ1-1; a weak D match, TRBD1 (6 bases). The germline CDR1 and CDR2 sequences are DFQATT and SNEGSKA (reference sequence). The germline V and J ends were trimmed by 5 bases and 0 bases, with 10 bases remaining between them. The CDR3 loop spans 13 amino acids. The CDR3 sequence is CSAVDRLNTEAFF. Written as DNA, the CDR3 is TGCAGTGCTGTGGACAGATTGAACACTGAAGCTTTCTTT.

This clonotype was seen repeatedly, ten times or more. In DNA form, the CDR3 reads TGTGCCAGCATTCCCAGTGTCGGGACAGGGCTCAATGAGCAGTTCTTC. Translated, it gives CASIPSVGTGLNEQFF. The rearrangement links TRBV12-3 or TRBV12-4 to TRBJ2-1; 9 nucleotides match TRBD1. This CDR3 is 16 amino acids long. V shed 7 bases and J 6 bases; nucleotides not matched to a gene: 13.

The V and J genes are TRBV7-2 and TRBJ1-1; the D gene is possibly TRBD1 (6 bases). V gave up 6 bases and J gave up 5 bases, with 16 bases separating them. The CDR3 extends over 14 amino acids. Germline V gene data show CDR1 as SGHTA and CDR2 as FQGNSA. The CDR3 protein is CASRDSLSETEAFF. The CDR3 DNA follows: TGTGCCAGCAGGGACAGCCTTTCGGAGACTGAAGCTTTCTTT. The whole variable domain, filled in from reference TRBV7-2 and TRBJ1-1, reads GAGVSQSPSNKVTEKGKDVELRCDPISGHTALYWYRQSLGQGLEFLIYFQGNSAPDKSGLPSDRFSAERTGGSVSTLTIQRTQQEDSAVYLCASRDSLSETEAFFGQGTRLTVV.

This clonotype was recorded a few times. The chain links TRBV24-1 to TRBJ1-2; 7 positions agree with TRBD1. Germline CDR1 reads KGHDR; CDR2 reads SFDVKD. The CDR3 loop spans 15 amino acids. Losses at the gene ends were 4 bases for V and 4 bases for J; bases not matched to a gene: 8. CDR3 loop: CATSDRGQETYGYTF. In nucleotides, the CDR3 is TGTGCCACCAGTGACCGCGGACAGGAGACCTATGGCTACACCTTC.

This clonotype was seen many times. V and J are TRBV24-1 and TRBJ1-2; D perhaps matches TRBD1 (5 bases). Germline V gene lookup returns CDR1 KGHDR and CDR2 SFDVKD. V shed 7 bases and J shed 8 bases, with 16 bases lying between them. This CDR3 region has 13 residues. DNA for the CDR3: TGTGCCACCAGCGGGAACAGGTTCGGCGGCTACACCTTC. Translating it yields CATSGNRFGGYTF.

The chain combines TRBV24-1 with TRBJ2-3; maybe TRBD2 (6 bases). From germline, CDR1 is KGHDR and CDR2 SFDVKD. V gave up 9 bases and J gave up 2 bases, with 20 bases separating them. The CDR3 sequence is 16 residues long. CDR3 in amino acids: CATSRGRSKYTDTQYF. The CDR3 DNA reads TGTGCCACCTCGCGGGGACGGTCAAAATACACAGATACGCAGTATTTT.